This T cell receptor beta chain emerged from a study of regulatory T cells in long-lasting Graves disease. Assembly of TCR beta libraries relied on iRepertoire HTBI primers together with Arm-PCR of CDR3 regions. TCRdb redid the calling of the multiplex PCR reads with MiXCR, one entry per CDR3 protein. The repertoire has a few hundred thousand distinct CDR3 sequences, around 20% of them found once; the top ten carry over 25%. This clonotype was counted many times. Described time point: persistent/refractory GD, antithyroid drugs over 5 years with positive TRAb. Extracted PBMC RNA gave rise to the TCR library. The authors diagnosed Graves' disease using American Thyroid Association guidelines. Per germline, CDR1 SGHAT and CDR2 FQNNGV. CDR3 length equals 16 residues. V lost 3 bases to trimming and J lost 4 bases; unmatched junction nucleotides: 8.

The gene calls are TRBV11-2 and TRBJ2-2; 7 positions agree with TRBD2. The clonotype comes from a female donor with Graves disease. Sequenced here: peripheral blood mononuclear cells (PBMCs), sampled when the disease was refractory, from a patient treated with antithyroid drugs. The CDR3 DNA sequence: TGTGCCAGCAGCTTTCGCGCTAGCGGTCGCACCGGGGAGCTGTTTTTT. Its translation is CASSFRASGRTGELFF.